The clone carrying this T cell receptor (beta chain) came up a few times. This specimen belongs to a study of blood T cells in healthy people across ages. As for the study in general: Template switching picked up about one barcoded beta molecule for each two T cells.

Next came a second PCR, run for about 7 to 12 cycles, which used a sample-barcoded 5' primer along with a J-beta primer mix. MiXCR, applied by TCRdb to the 5' RACE reads, yields one record per CDR3 protein. Of around 1,000,000 distinct CDR3 sequences listed, less than 25% are singletons. The sample was also linked to a second study, of T cells of mothers and their children.

The specimen was blood. This TCR came from a girl aged 2-10 years in good health.

The CDR3, as DNA: TGTGCCAGCAGTTACTTACCGACGACTAGCGGGAGCGCCGAGCAGTACTTC. It yields the protein CASSYLPTTSGSAEQYF. The chain is built from TRBV6-5 and TRBJ2-7; 12 bases are shared with TRBD2. V lost 1 base, J lost 6 bases, and 10 bases stayed unmatched. This CDR3 has 17 amino acids. Germline lookup yields CDR1 MNHEY and CDR2 SVGAGI.